What follows describes a single T cell receptor (beta chain). Its recognized antigen is unknown. Base qualities are not provided; no much larger clone lies one nucleotide away. For this chain, trimming is 2 bases at the V end and 1 base at the J end, and the number of junction bases without a gene match is 4. The CDR1 and CDR2 encoded by the germline V gene are SGHDN and FVKESK. The CDR3 spans 15 residues, from the cysteine through the phenylalanine. Kept here is only the CDR3 DNA, which spans 45 bases and is read in frame from base 1. The record originates from a study of OX40 agonist ivuxolimab in advanced cancers. Regarding the study in general: Ivuxolimab was a fully human IgG2 agonistic monoclonal antibody targeting the costimulatory receptor OX40 (CD134). The paper covers the monotherapy dose-escalation part of the phase I ivuxolimab trial, which included N of about 56 patients. The dose-escalation cohort was over 70% male with a mean age of approximately 59 years, ranging from roughly 23 to 80. Among the approximately 54 dose-escalation patients, roughly 20 had hepatocellular carcinoma, around 15 melanoma, 9 renal cell carcinoma and 9 head and neck cancer. Partial responses occurred in three dose-escalation patients, of whom one had hepatocellular carcinoma and two had cutaneous melanoma. Intravenous ivuxolimab was administered to patients every 2 weeks at six dose levels: 0.01, 0.1, 0.3, 1.5, 3 and 10 mg/kg. Prior anti-PD-1, anti-PD-L1 or anti-CTLA-4 therapy was permitted, and 40% of dose-escalation patients had received checkpoint inhibitors. Peripheral TCRbeta sequencing aimed to test whether ivuxolimab altered TCR sequence diversity and caused clonal T-cell expansion. Paper-wide results and their limitations: The antigen specificity of the clonally expanded peripheral T cells was not determined. After ivuxolimab, more expanded clones were found on average in CD8+ T cells than in CD4+ T cells. Low levels of normalized T-cell clonal expansion were also seen in some patients who did not respond. In partial responders in the 0.1-3.0 mg/kg groups, normalized peripheral clonal expansion was found to be among the lowest, especially among CD8+ T cells. At doses of 0.1 to 3.0 mg/kg, clonal expansion of both CD4+ and CD8+ blood T cells was observed from baseline to week 6.

The trial excluded patients who had a history of autoimmune disease or who were on systemic immunosuppression. In every dose cohort, peripheral blood was drawn for TCR sequencing at baseline, cycle 4 day 1, and cycle 7 day 1. Samples came from an open-label, multicenter, first-in-human phase I dose-escalation trial of ivuxolimab. Adults with locally advanced or metastatic melanoma, renal cell carcinoma, hepatocellular carcinoma or head and neck squamous cell carcinoma were enrolled in the trial. Before TCR sequencing, CD4+ T cells and CD8+ T cells were sorted from peripheral blood as separate populations. For sequencing of the TCRbeta CDR3 region, genomic DNA was extracted from the sorted cells. The immunoSEQ Assay was used for sequencing of TCRbeta CDR3 regions. The immuneACCESS repertoire file appears here via TCRdb, limited to in-frame rearrangements. These files lack a portion of the clones; in checked studies, under half of the deficit traces to unresolved V genes, and the cause of the others is not known. This sample holds around 70,000 clones; approximately 90% were observed only once. Clones ranked in the top ten supply approximately 0.98% of the sample.

The chain is made from TRBV14 and TRBJ2-7; the central 8 bases match TRBD1. The sample was CD4+ or CD8+ T cells sorted from blood, taken in a trial of the OX40 agonist ivuxolimab. The sequence derives from an adult with an advanced solid tumor such as melanoma, head and neck, liver or kidney cancer. The CDR3 loop reads CASSQLGQGSYEQYF. The nucleotide sequence is TGTGCCAGCAGCCAACTAGGACAGGGTTCCTACGAGCAGTACTTC.